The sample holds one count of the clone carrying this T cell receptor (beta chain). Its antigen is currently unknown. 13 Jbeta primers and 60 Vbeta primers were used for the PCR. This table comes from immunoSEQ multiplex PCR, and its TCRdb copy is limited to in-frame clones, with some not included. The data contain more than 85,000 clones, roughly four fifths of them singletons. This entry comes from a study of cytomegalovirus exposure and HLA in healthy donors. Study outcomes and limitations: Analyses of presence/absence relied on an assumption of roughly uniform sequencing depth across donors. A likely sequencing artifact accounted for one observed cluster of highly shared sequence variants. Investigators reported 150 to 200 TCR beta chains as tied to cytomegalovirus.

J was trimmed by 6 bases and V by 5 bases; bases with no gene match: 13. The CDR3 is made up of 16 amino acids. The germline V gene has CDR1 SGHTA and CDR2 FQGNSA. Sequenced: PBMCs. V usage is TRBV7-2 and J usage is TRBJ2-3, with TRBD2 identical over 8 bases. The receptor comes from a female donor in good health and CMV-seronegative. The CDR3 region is CASSLRTSPPGDTQYF. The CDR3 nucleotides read TGTGCCAGCAGCCTCCGGACTAGCCCGCCAGGGGATACGCAGTATTTT.